This T cell receptor beta chain was obtained from a study of blood T cell repertoires in COVID-19. Study details: There were acute and convalescent COVID-19 samples, and they came from the United States, Italy and Spain.

From germline, CDR1 is ENHRY and CDR2 SYGVKD. The CDR3 runs 16 residues. V was clipped by 9 bases and J by 2 bases, with 21 bases between them. Here immunoSEQ multiplex PCR was the method, and the copy in TCRdb shows in-frame clones only, minus some. The sample holds some 150,000 clones; roughly nine tenths are singletons and the top ten take 1% to 1.5%. Participants spanned ages about 18 to 100 years and resided in around 25 US areas. The V call is TRBV10-3, the J call TRBJ2-3; D uncertain. The sample consisted of PBMCs or T cells enriched from blood (not recorded which). This clonotype was obtained from a human donor with acute COVID-19. The donor label of this sample is uncertain. CDR3 loop: CAIAIGRQIPTDTQYF. The CDR3 DNA sequence: TGTGCCATAGCGATAGGAAGGCAAATACCCACAGATACGCAGTATTTT.